Following are 22 T cell receptor beta chains from one sample sequenced in a study of early T cells in non-severe SARS-CoV-2 infection. TCRdb re-derived calls from the 5' RACE reads in MiXCR, one entry per CDR3 protein. The sample lists some 56,000 distinct CDR3 sequences, roughly a tenth occurring once. The sample taken for sequencing was whole blood. Receptors were obtained from an adult who was a healthcare worker with PCR-confirmed SARS-CoV-2 infection or an uninfected control (not recorded which).

There are a few counts of this clonotype. This sequence joins TRBV7-2 and TRBJ2-3, with D perhaps TRBD2 (6 bases). The germline V gene has CDR1 SGHTA and CDR2 FQGNSA. The length of the CDR3 is 16 residues. V was trimmed by 2 bases and J by 3 bases, leaving 15 bases between them. In DNA form, the CDR3 reads TGTGCCAGCAGCTTATCGGGCGGGATGAAGACAGATACGCAGTATTTT. It specifies CASSLSGGMKTDTQYF.

This clonotype has ten or more counts. This rearrangement joins TRBV18 to TRBJ2-1, with TRBD2 matching over 12 bases. V lost 2 bases, J lost 6 bases, and 2 bases stayed unmatched. This CDR3 spans 15 amino acids. Germline values: CDR1 KGHSH, CDR2 LQKENI. The CDR3, as DNA: TGTGCCAGCTCACCAGCTAGCGGGAGGGGCAATGAGCAGTTCTTC. Its protein product is CASSPASGRGNEQFF.

This clonotype came up many times. The genes are TRBV5-1 and TRBJ2-7; the D is unclear. V was trimmed by 0 bases and J by 3 bases, leaving 4 bases between them. Per the germline V gene, CDR1 is SGHRS and CDR2 is YFSETQ. The CDR3 spans 12 residues. CDR3 protein: CASSLDFYEQYF. The DNA of the CDR3 is TGCGCCAGCAGCTTGGACTTCTACGAGCAGTACTTC. Drawing the rest from reference TRBV5-1 and TRBJ2-7, the complete variable domain is KAGVTQTPRYLIKTRGQQVTLSCSPISGHRSVSWYQQTPGQGLQFLFEYFSETQRNKGNFPGRFSGRQFSNSRSEMNVSTLELGDSALYLCASSLDFYEQYFGPGTRLTVT.

At least ten counts were recorded for this clonotype. The chain has TRBV11-2 and TRBJ1-5; no definite D call. Germline CDR1 SGHAT, CDR2 FQNNGV. CDR3 size: 14 residues. The V and J ends lost 2 bases and 4 bases respectively, with 9 bases between them. Here the CDR3 reads CASSLTTGNQPQHF. The DNA of the CDR3 is TGTGCCAGCAGCTTAACAACGGGGAATCAGCCCCAGCATTTT.

This clonotype was detected many times. This chain links TRBV7-9 with TRBJ2-2; 8 nucleotides align to TRBD1. This CDR3 region has 16 residues. The germline CDR1 and CDR2 sequences are SEHNR and FQNEAQ (reference sequence). V lost 6 bases to trimming and J lost 1 base; unmatched junction nucleotides: 7. The CDR3 nucleotides are TGTGCCAGCAGGGGGATCGACAGGGGGAACACCGGGGAGCTGTTTTTT. Translated: CASRGIDRGNTGELFF.

The chain couples TRBV20-1 to TRBJ2-1, with 11 bases that match TRBD2. Germline loops: CDR1 DFQATT, CDR2 SNEGSKA (reference sequence). With 6 bases clipped from V and 4 bases from J, the junction kept 8 bases outside the gene matches. The CDR3 has 15 amino acids. In nucleotides, the CDR3 is TGCAGTGCGGGGGGGACTAGCGGCTTATACAATGAGCAGTTCTTC. Protein product: CSAGGTSGLYNEQFF.

V gene TRBV5-1 combines with J gene TRBJ2-7, with 9 bases lining up with TRBD2. Looked up from germline, CDR1 is SGHRS and CDR2 is YFSETQ. The CDR3 runs to 15 residues. J lost 3 bases, V lost 0 bases, and 4 bases had no gene match. CDR3 bases: TGCGCCAGCAGCTTGGACGGGACTAGCAGCTACGAGCAGTACTTC. Protein: CASSLDGTSSYEQYF.

This clonotype was observed a few times. The CDR3, as DNA: TGTGCCAGCAGTTTGCGGCAGGCGACTAGCACAGATACGCAGTATTTT. It encodes CASSLRQATSTDTQYF. The chain has TRBV28 and TRBJ2-3; D ambiguous. Germline V gene lookup returns CDR1 MDHEN and CDR2 SYDVKM. The V and J ends lost 3 bases and 0 bases respectively, with 13 bases between them. This CDR3 has 16 residues.

The V gene is TRBV11-2, the J gene TRBJ1-1, with D possibly being TRBD1 (6 bases). Germline V lookup: CDR1 SGHAT, CDR2 FQNNGV. The CDR3 has 16 residues. With 3 bases removed from V and 3 bases from J, the gap between germline ends came to 17 bases. This CDR3 is CASSFRPGGLDTEAFF. The CDR3 DNA reads as TGTGCCAGCAGCTTCCGTCCGGGGGGCTTAGACACTGAAGCTTTCTTT.

This chain joins TRBV24-1 and TRBJ1-2, with 9 bases identical to TRBD1. With 2 bases clipped from V and 8 bases from J, the junction kept 11 bases outside the gene matches. Germline V gene lookup returns CDR1 KGHDR and CDR2 SFDVKD. The CDR3 has 16 amino acids. CDR3 nucleotides: TGTGCCACCAGTGATTCAATGGACAGGGGAGGTTTCGGCTACACCTTC. Residues: CATSDSMDRGGFGYTF.

The sample holds many counts of this clonotype. The chain combines TRBV7-6 with TRBJ1-1, with 9 bases fitting TRBD1. This CDR3 is built from 16 residues. In germline, CDR1 is SGHVS, CDR2 FNYEAQ. With 5 bases clipped from V and 10 bases from J, the junction kept 17 bases outside the gene matches. CDR3 sequence (DNA): TGTGCCAGCAGCCATTACCCAGGGCGGACAGGGGATTCAGCTTTCTTT. It specifies CASSHYPGRTGDSAFF.

There are many counts of this clonotype. V is TRBV7-2 and J is TRBJ2-7, with 10 bases identical to TRBD2. The germline gives CDR1 SGHTA, CDR2 FQGNSA. There are 15 residues in the CDR3. The V gene end was trimmed by 5 bases and the J gene end by 5 bases; junction bases not matched to a gene: 9. The CDR3 DNA follows: TGTGCCAGCAGCCCTCGATTAGCGGGAGGACACGAGCAGTACTTC. Amino acids: CASSPRLAGGHEQYF.

This clonotype appeared many times. CDR3 DNA sequence: TGTGCCAGCAGCTTAGGGACTAGTCGCTCTAATGAGCAGTTCTTC. Protein sequence: CASSLGTSRSNEQFF. The chain recombines TRBV7-2 with TRBJ2-1; 7 bases line up with TRBD2. CDR3 length: 15 residues. Germline loops: CDR1 SGHTA, CDR2 FQGNSA. V lost 1 base, J lost 7 bases, and 7 bases stayed unmatched.

This clonotype was counted ten times or more. The rearrangement joins TRBV7-6 to TRBJ2-2; 11 bases are a match to TRBD1. V trimming: 5 bases; J trimming: 7 bases; junction bases outside the gene matches: 9. The CDR3 spans 16 residues. Germline CDR1 is SGHVS and CDR2 is FNYEAQ. The CDR3 DNA sequence: TGTGCCAGCAGCCCCACCGGACAGGGGGCTATCGGGGAGCTGTTTTTT. This sequence encodes CASSPTGQGAIGELFF.

This clonotype has a count of ten or more. The CDR3 DNA reads as TGTGCCAAGCGAGCGGGCTCGGAGACCCAGTACTTC. It encodes CAKRAGSETQYF. The V call is TRBV13, the J call TRBJ2-5; D perhaps matches TRBD2 (6 bases). V was pared by 10 bases and J by 5 bases, with 14 bases between. This CDR3 comprises 12 residues. CDR1 is PRHDT and CDR2 is FYEKMQ in the germline V gene (reference sequence).

V gene TRBV29-1 combines with J gene TRBJ2-3; D might be TRBD2 (6 bases). The CDR3 length is 11 residues. In germline, CDR1 is SQVTM, CDR2 ANQGSEA. Trimming stripped 8 bases from V and 5 bases from J, with 11 bases between. CDR3 amino acids: CSLWRGDTQYF. As DNA, the CDR3 is TGCAGCTTATGGAGGGGAGATACGCAGTATTTT.

This clonotype was observed at least ten times. V gene TRBV11-2 combines with J gene TRBJ2-7, with 16 positions matching TRBD2. CDR3 length: 18 amino acids. J was trimmed by 6 bases and V by 5 bases; bases with no gene match: 13. Germline-derived CDR1 and CDR2 are SGHAT and FQNNGV. The CDR3 DNA is TGTGCCAGCAGCGCCCTGGGACTAGCGGGAGGGCTTACTCCCGAGCAGTACTTC. It specifies CASSALGLAGGLTPEQYF. The full variable domain, with the rest looked up from reference TRBV11-2 and TRBJ2-7, is EAGVAQSPRYKIIEKRQSVAFWCNPISGHATLYWYQQILGQGPKLLIQFQNNGVVDDSQLPKDRFSAERLKGVDSTLKIQPAKLEDSAVYLCASSALGLAGGLTPEQYFGPGTRLTVT.

This clonotype was counted ten times or more. The chain joins TRBV7-9 to TRBJ2-3; D ambiguous. Trimming stripped 5 bases from V and 2 bases from J, with 20 bases between. The CDR3 extends over 17 amino acids. Per germline, CDR1 SEHNR and CDR2 FQNEAQ (reference sequence). As DNA, the CDR3 is TGTGCCAGCAGCCCCCAAATTCAGTCCTACCACACAGATACGCAGTATTTT. It encodes CASSPQIQSYHTDTQYF.

This chain links TRBV5-5 with TRBJ1-1; tentatively, D is TRBD1 (5 bases). The CDR3 is 14 amino acids. Between the trimmed V and J ends, which lost 4 bases and 11 bases, there was a span of 21 bases. CDR1 is SGHKS, CDR2 YYEKEE, per germline (reference sequence). CDR3 DNA: TGTGCCAGCAGCCGGACTCAGGGCTATGGGAGGGCTTTCTTT. This gives the protein CASSRTQGYGRAFF.

The chain uses TRBV20-1 and TRBJ2-1, with D perhaps given as TRBD1 or TRBD2 (5 bases each). Trimming took off 0 bases at V and 1 base at J, with 13 bases between the two ends. Looked up from germline, CDR1 is DFQATT and CDR2 is SNEGSKA (reference sequence). The CDR3 contains 16 residues. The DNA for the CDR3 is TGCAGTGCTAGAGATCGGGGCGCGGAGTCCTACAATGAGCAGTTCTTC. As protein: CSARDRGAESYNEQFF.

The V gene is TRBV11-2, the J gene TRBJ2-5; the D is unclear. This CDR3 is 14 amino acids long. Per the germline V gene, CDR1 is SGHAT and CDR2 is FQNNGV. V shed 0 bases and J shed 1 base, with 6 bases lying between them. CDR3: CASSLDHFQETQYF. DNA of the CDR3: TGTGCCAGCAGCTTAGATCATTTCCAAGAGACCCAGTACTTC.

Concerning this clonotype: It may be a read error: a sequence one base away is much more abundant. The conserved final phenylalanine or tryptophan is absent from the CDR3, which likely points to a read error. This chain connects TRBV6-5 to TRBJ2-7; D unclear. Germline CDR1 reads MNHEY; CDR2 reads SVGAGI. Trimming pared 5 bases from V and 2 bases from J, leaving 10 bases between. The CDR3 is made up of 13 amino acids. The chain's CDR3 is CASSRRFPYEQYS. DNA for the CDR3: TGTGCCAGCAGTCGCCGGTTCCCCTACGAGCAGTACTCC.